Listed below are T cell receptor beta chains from one sample, sequenced in a study of neurological immune-mediated disorders. TCRdb reanalysed the 5' RACE reads using MiXCR and keeps one entry per CDR3 protein. Of roughly 44,000 distinct CDR3 sequences in the sample, about 6% were seen once. The sample was CD4+ T cells from blood. These receptors all come from a woman in her thirties or forties in good health. The CDR3 runs from the conserved cysteine through the conserved F or W. The D gene is left open where the match is weak. Clone sizes are given selectively: once, few, many, or a class where the clone is expanded.

abundance | j_gene | d_gene | v_gene | CDR3nt | CDR3aa
many | TRBJ2-3 | - | TRBV24-1 | TGTGCCACCAGGACCGCAGATACGCAGTATTTT | CATRTADTQYF
many | TRBJ2-7 | - | TRBV5-1 | TGCGCCAGCAGCTCGACCGGTTACGAGCAGTACTTC | CASSSTGYEQYF
- | TRBJ2-7 | TRBD1 | TRBV2 | TGTGCCAGCAGTTGGGACAGGGGAGGCGTTGAGCAGTACTTC | CASSWDRGGVEQYF
many | TRBJ1-1 | TRBD1 | TRBV14 | TGTGCCAGCAGCCAGTACGGACAGGCTAGGGGCACTGAAGCTTTCTTT | CASSQYGQARGTEAFF
many | TRBJ1-3 | - | TRBV7-2 | TGTGCCAGCAGCTTCCGGGGGCCGGGAAACACCATATATTTT | CASSFRGPGNTIYF
many | TRBJ1-1 | - | TRBV12-3/TRBV12-4 | TGTGCCAGCAGTTTTGTGAGTATGGGTGAAGCTTTCTTT | CASSFVSMGEAFF
many | TRBJ2-5 | - | TRBV18 | TGTGCCAGCTCACTGTCGACACCTACTATCCAAGAGACCCAGTACTTC | CASSLSTPTIQETQYF
many | TRBJ2-1 | TRBD2 | TRBV11-2 | TGTGCCAGCAGCTTCCGACCGGGACTAGCGGGAGCCTCCTACAATGAGCAGTTCTTC | CASSFRPGLAGASYNEQFF
many | TRBJ1-5 | - | TRBV28 | TGTGCCAGCAGTTCAAATTCACAGGGCCAGCCCCAGCATTTT | CASSSNSQGQPQHF
many | TRBJ2-1 | - | TRBV7-2 | TGTGCCAGCAGCTCCCAAGGGGGGTACAATGAGCAGTTCTTC | CASSSQGGYNEQFF
many | TRBJ2-2 | - | TRBV20-1 | TGCAGTGCCGGGGAATCGAACACCGGGGAGCTGTTTTTT | CSAGESNTGELFF
many | TRBJ2-1 | TRBD1 | TRBV5-1 | TGCGCCAGCAGCAAGAGGTGGCCTAAGGACAGGGGGGAGGACAATGAGCAGTTCTTC | CASSKRWPKDRGEDNEQFF
many | TRBJ1-5 | - | TRBV4-3 | TGCGCCAGCAGCCAAGACTCTAGCAATCAGCCCCAGCATTTT | CASSQDSSNQPQHF
many | TRBJ2-3 | - | TRBV6-1 | TGTGCCAGCAGTGACCATCAAACAGATACGCAGTATTTT | CASSDHQTDTQYF
many | TRBJ2-5 | - | TRBV5-1 | TGCGCCAGCAGCTCCCGAGGTGGGGGAGAGACCCAGTACTTC | CASSSRGGGETQYF
many | TRBJ1-6 | - | TRBV5-1 | TGCGCCAGCAGCAAGGAAGTGGGTAATTCACCCCTCCACTTT | CASSKEVGNSPLHF
many | TRBJ1-4 | TRBD1 | TRBV28 | TGTGCCAGCAGTTCACACCTGACAGGGAAGGATTGGGAAAAACTGTTTTTT | CASSSHLTGKDWEKLFF
many | TRBJ2-5 | TRBD2 | TRBV7-2 | TGTGCCAGCAGCGCGGGACTAGCGGGAGGGCCGGGTCGATTC | CASSAGLAGGPGRF
many | TRBJ2-7 | TRBD1 | TRBV5-1 | TGCGCCAGCAGCTTGGTAGACAGGGAGCTCTCCTACGAGCAGTACTTC | CASSLVDRELSYEQYF
many | TRBJ2-5 | - | TRBV5-1 | TGCGCCAGCAGCTTTTCTGAGTCCGGAGAGACCCAGTACTTC | CASSFSESGETQYF
few | TRBJ2-7 | - | TRBV28 | TGTGCCAGCACGGTACCAGGGGCAAGCTCCTACGAGCAGTACTTC | CASTVPGASSYEQYF
many | TRBJ2-1 | TRBD2 | TRBV12-3/TRBV12-4 | TGTGCCAGCAGTCTCCGGACTAGCTCTAAAGTCCACAATGAGCAGTTCTTC | CASSLRTSSKVHNEQFF
many | TRBJ1-3 | - | TRBV29-1 | TGCAGCGTTGATATAGCAGGGTCTGGAAACACCATATATTTT | CSVDIAGSGNTIYF
many | TRBJ2-7 | - | TRBV2 | TGTGCCAGCAGTGAAGCGGGACTTCCAGGCAAGCAGTACTTC | CASSEAGLPGKQYF
many | TRBJ2-3 | TRBD1 | TRBV6-2/TRBV6-3 | TGTGCCAGCAGTAGAGACAGGGGGAGAGAAGATACGCAGTATTTT | CASSRDRGREDTQYF
many | TRBJ2-7 | - | TRBV9 | TGTGCCAGCAGCCTCTCCTGGAGCTCCTACGAGCAGTACTTC | CASSLSWSSYEQYF
many | TRBJ2-5 | TRBD2 | TRBV5-5 | TGTGCCAGCAGCTTGCAGGGACTAGCGGCAGAGACCCAGTACTTC | CASSLQGLAAETQYF
many | TRBJ2-5 | - | TRBV7-2 | TGTGCCAGCAGCCAAGACAGAGGCCAAGAGACCCAGTACTTC | CASSQDRGQETQYF
- | TRBJ2-1 | - | TRBV18 | TGTGCCAGCTCACCAGGCTTGTACAATGAGCAGTTCTTC | CASSPGLYNEQFF
- | TRBJ2-1 | TRBD2 | TRBV20-1 | TGCAGTGCTAGATCGGGCCTGGGGGGGGAATCCTACAATGAGCAGTTCTTC | CSARSGLGGESYNEQFF
many | TRBJ2-7 | TRBD2 | TRBV10-3 | TGTGCCATCAGTGAACCGCTAGCGGGGGGTTACGAGCAGTACTTC | CAISEPLAGGYEQYF
- | TRBJ2-5 | TRBD1 | TRBV7-9 | TGTGCCAGCAGCTTCCGCGGGACAGGGAATCGGGAGACCCAGTACTTC | CASSFRGTGNRETQYF
many | TRBJ2-2 | - | TRBV5-4 | TGTGCCAGCAGCTTGGCGAGCTACACCGGGGAGCTGTTTTTT | CASSLASYTGELFF
many | TRBJ1-3 | - | TRBV29-1 | TGCAGCGCCCGGACAGAAGAGCGAAACACCATATATTTT | CSARTEERNTIYF
- | TRBJ2-1 | TRBD2 | TRBV28 | TGTGCCAGCGGGTTACTAGCGGGGGGATACAATGAGCAGTTCTTC | CASGLLAGGYNEQFF
- | TRBJ2-1 | TRBD2 | TRBV12-3/TRBV12-4 | TGTGCCAGCAGCCCCTCACTAGCGGGATCCCATGAGCAGTTCTTC | CASSPSLAGSHEQFF
many | TRBJ2-3 | TRBD2 | TRBV20-1 | TGCAGTGCTAGCCCTTTGGCGGGAGACACAGATACGCAGTATTTT | CSASPLAGDTDTQYF
many | TRBJ2-1 | - | TRBV5-1 | TGCGCCAGCAGCTTGACCCTCCGGGCGGGACAGTCCTACAATGAGCAGTTCTTC | CASSLTLRAGQSYNEQFF
- | TRBJ2-2 | TRBD2 | TRBV6-2/TRBV6-3 | TGTGCCAGCACCTACACCGGGACTAGCGGAGGGGCCCTTCTTTCCGGGGAGCTGTTTTTT | CASTYTGTSGGALLSGELFF
many | TRBJ2-7 | TRBD1 | TRBV15 | TGTGCCACCAGCAGAGATCTAGTAGGACAGGGGGGCTACGAGCAGTACTTC | CATSRDLVGQGGYEQYF
many | TRBJ2-1 | TRBD2 | TRBV14 | TGTGCCAGCCATAAGGCAGGCGGGAGGGCCAATGAGCAGTTCTTC | CASHKAGGRANEQFF
many | TRBJ2-5 | - | TRBV10-3 | TGTGCCATCAGTGAGTTAAAAGAGACCCAGTACTTC | CAISELKETQYF
many | TRBJ2-7 | - | TRBV20-1 | TGCAGTGCCGAGGACGTGGGCAGGGGCTACGAGCAGTACTTC | CSAEDVGRGYEQYF
many | TRBJ1-2 | - | TRBV5-1 | TGCGCCAGCAGTACTCTTGACAGACCCAAAGGCTACACCTTC | CASSTLDRPKGYTF
many | TRBJ2-6 | - | TRBV5-1 | TGCGCCAGCAGCGAGAGGGTTGGGGCCAACGTCCTGACTTTC | CASSERVGANVLTF
- | TRBJ2-2 | - | TRBV7-3 | TGTGCCAGCAGCCCCAGCTTGGGACCCGGGGAGCTGTTTTTT | CASSPSLGPGELFF
- | TRBJ2-1 | - | TRBV6-1 | TGTGCCAGCTTCCAAAGTACCATCCGACGGAGGGAGGTTTCCTACAATGAGCAGTTCTTC | CASFQSTIRRREVSYNEQFF
many | TRBJ2-3 | - | TRBV6-5 | TGTGCCAGCAGTACCCTAGGGGGCACAGATACGCAGTATTTT | CASSTLGGTDTQYF
many | TRBJ2-1 | TRBD2 | TRBV6-5 | TGTGCCAGCAGTTACCTAGCGGGCCACTACAATGAGCAGTTCTTC | CASSYLAGHYNEQFF
many | TRBJ2-2 | - | TRBV20-1 | TGCAGTGCTAGCCTCCAGGCGAGCGCCGGGGAGCTGTTTTTT | CSASLQASAGELFF